The 22 T cell receptor beta chains listed next were all sequenced from one sample in a study of CD8 T cells in ankylosing spondylitis. Study findings and constraints: About 8 highly homologous variants made up a TCR beta motif, and this motif appeared characteristic of ankylosing spondylitis blood.

TCRdb independently ran MiXCR on the 5' RACE reads; one entry per CDR3 protein. The sample has more than 300,000 distinct CDR3 sequences; 8% are singletons. Their antigens remain unidentified. Material: blood, either unsorted or a sorted T cell fraction (not recorded which). These receptors all come from a male donor with ankylosing spondylitis.

This clonotype was seen a handful of times. The CDR3 coding sequence is TGTGCCAGCAGCCCCCAGGTCGGTTATGAGCAGTTCTTC. Protein product: CASSPQVGYEQFF. This sequence joins TRBV7-7 and TRBJ2-1; the D is unclear. The CDR3 has 13 residues. Deletions cut 5 bases from V and 8 bases from J, with 13 bases between. Germline lookup yields CDR1 SSHAT and CDR2 FNYEAQ (reference sequence).

This chain connects TRBV12-3 or TRBV12-4 to TRBJ2-5, with a tentative D call TRBD1 (5 bases). Trimming removed 5 bases from V and 9 bases from J, with 13 bases in between. This CDR3 is built from 12 residues. CDR3 nucleotide sequence: TGTGCCAGCAGTCGACAGTCCCGGGCCCAGTACTTC. Translation: CASSRQSRAQYF.

This clonotype was recorded a few times. The chain recombines TRBV7-8 with TRBJ2-1, with 7 bases lining up with TRBD1. CDR1 and CDR2 from the germline V gene are SGHVS and FQNEAQ. Trimming took 5 bases from V and 2 from J; bases not matched to a gene: 6. The length of the CDR3 is 15 residues. The CDR3 reads CASSPRDSTYNEQFF. The CDR3 DNA reads as TGTGCCAGCAGCCCCCGGGACAGTACCTACAATGAGCAGTTCTTC.

At least ten counts were recorded for this clonotype. The gene calls are TRBV9 and TRBJ2-7, with TRBD2 identical over 11 bases. Per the germline V gene, CDR1 is SGDLS and CDR2 is YYNGEE. The CDR3 loop spans 15 amino acids. Trimming took 0 bases from V and 2 from J; bases not matched to a gene: 1. The CDR3 coding sequence is TGTGCCAGCAGCGTAGGGGGACTAGCGGCCTACGAGCAGTACTTC. Translating it yields CASSVGGLAAYEQYF.

This clonotype was observed many times. The chain combines TRBV11-2 with TRBJ1-4; 7 bases map to TRBD1. The CDR3 is 16 residues long. From germline, CDR1 is SGHAT and CDR2 FQNNGV. V lost 4 bases to trimming and J lost 6 bases; unmatched junction nucleotides: 11. Here the CDR3 DNA reads TGTGCCAGCAGCTCCAGAAGGACAGGCCGTGATGAAAAACTGTTTTTT. It yields the protein CASSSRRTGRDEKLFF. Filled out from reference TRBV11-2 and TRBJ1-4, the complete variable domain reads EAGVAQSPRYKIIEKRQSVAFWCNPISGHATLYWYQQILGQGPKLLIQFQNNGVVDDSQLPKDRFSAERLKGVDSTLKIQPAKLEDSAVYLCASSSRRTGRDEKLFFGSGTQLSVL.

The genes are TRBV5-1 and TRBJ2-2, with 10 positions matching TRBD1. The CDR3 runs to 14 residues. V gave up 5 bases and J gave up 4 bases; unmatched junction bases: 2. CDR1 is SGHRS and CDR2 is YFSETQ in the germline V gene. CDR3 amino acids: CASSRDRGTGELFF. In DNA form, the CDR3 reads TGCGCCAGCAGTCGGGACAGGGGCACCGGGGAGCTGTTTTTT.

This clonotype was observed many times. The chain has TRBV29-1 and TRBJ2-1; D call uncertain. Germline values: CDR1 SQVTM, CDR2 ANQGSEA. V was clipped by 2 bases and J by 7 bases, with 6 bases between them. This CDR3 comprises 11 residues. CDR3 residues: CSVESWNEQFF. DNA of the CDR3: TGCAGCGTTGAATCCTGGAATGAGCAGTTCTTC.

The chain links TRBV12-3 or TRBV12-4 to TRBJ2-1, with 8 nucleotides matching TRBD2. Losses at the gene ends were 2 bases for V and 10 bases for J; bases not matched to a gene: 4. The CDR3 totals 13 residues. The chain's CDR3 is CASSLRGGGEQFF. The DNA of the CDR3 is TGTGCCAGCAGTTTACGCGGCGGGGGGGAGCAGTTCTTC.

The J gene is TRBJ2-5, the V gene TRBV7-8, with 8 bases that match TRBD1. The CDR3 has 15 amino acids. In germline, CDR1 is SGHVS, CDR2 FQNEAQ. The trim removed 7 bases at V and 4 bases at J, leaving 11 bases unmatched. CDR3 bases: TGTGCCAGCACCATTGACAGGGGCAGAAGAGAGACCCAGTACTTC. This translates into CASTIDRGRRETQYF.

The chain links TRBV29-1 to TRBJ1-3; D is possibly TRBD1 (5 bases). Germline loops: CDR1 SQVTM, CDR2 ANQGSEA. The CDR3 has 13 residues. V was cut by 4 bases and J by 0 bases, with 7 bases left in between. In nucleotides, the CDR3 is TGCAGCGTTGGGACAAACTCTGGAAACACCATATATTTT. Amino acid sequence: CSVGTNSGNTIYF.

This clonotype has a handful of counts. The chain uses TRBV29-1 and TRBJ1-1, with D possibly being TRBD1 (5 bases). Germline V gives CDR1 SQVTM, CDR2 ANQGSEA. Trimming took 6 bases from V and 4 from J, leaving 12 bases between them. The CDR3 loop spans 12 amino acids. CDR3 sequence (DNA): TGCAGCGTGGTCAGGGCGTTCACTGAAGCTTTCTTT. It codes for CSVVRAFTEAFF.

This clonotype showed up just a few times. The chain combines TRBV15 with TRBJ1-3; D is perhaps TRBD1 (6 bases). Trimming pared 4 bases from V and 7 bases from J, leaving 17 bases between. Germline CDR1 is LNHNV and CDR2 is YYDKDF (reference sequence). The CDR3 is 15 residues long. CDR3 amino acids: CATSTGRGLGNTIYF. CDR3 coding DNA: TGTGCCACCAGCACCGGACGGGGGCTTGGGAACACCATATATTTT.

This clonotype was observed a handful of times. The V gene is TRBV7-2, the J gene TRBJ1-1, with TRBD1 identical over 12 bases. With 0 bases clipped from V and 7 bases from J, the junction kept 3 bases outside the gene matches. Per germline, CDR1 SGHTA and CDR2 FQGNSA. This CDR3 comprises 15 residues. The CDR3 bases are TGTGCCAGCAGCTTAGCGTGGGACAGGGGGCTTGAAGCTTTCTTT. It codes for CASSLAWDRGLEAFF.

This chain's CDR3 is CASSLMVVREGKHTEAFF. The CDR3 DNA reads TGTGCCAGCAGCTTGATGGTTGTACGGGAGGGAAAACACACTGAAGCTTTCTTT. The chain is built from TRBV11-1 and TRBJ1-1; no clear D gene. The germline V gene encodes CDR1 SGHAT and CDR2 FQDESV (reference sequence). The V end was cut by 3 bases, the J end by 3 bases, with 23 bases between. The CDR3 spans 18 residues.

This clonotype was recorded at least ten times. The chain recombines TRBV29-1 with TRBJ2-1; D possibly corresponds to TRBD2 (6 bases). Germline V gene lookup returns CDR1 SQVTM and CDR2 ANQGSEA. V dropped 0 bases and J dropped 2 bases, with 11 bases sitting between them. CDR3 size: 15 residues. CDR3 DNA sequence: TGCAGCGTTGAAGATCCAGCGGGCACCTACAATGAGCAGTTCTTC. It is translated as CSVEDPAGTYNEQFF.

A remark on this clonotype: Given the absence of the conserved phenylalanine or tryptophan at the CDR3 end, a read error is likely. The chain links TRBV6-1 to TRBJ2-7, with no clear D. CDR3 size: 13 residues. Germline V lookup: CDR1 MNHNS, CDR2 SASEGT. Trimming shortened V by 7 bases and J by 2 bases, and 12 bases separated the two germline ends. This CDR3 reads CASNQELAYEQYY. The CDR3 DNA reads TGTGCCAGCAACCAGGAACTCGCCTACGAGCAGTACTAC.

This clonotype was detected many times. This CDR3 is CRATVYNEQFF. Written as DNA, the CDR3 is TGCAGAGCGACCGTATACAATGAGCAGTTCTTC. This chain links TRBV29-1 with TRBJ2-1; D is unclear. From germline, CDR1 is SQVTM and CDR2 ANQGSEA. The CDR3 covers 11 residues.

This chain uses TRBV5-1 with TRBJ2-2, with 8 bases that match TRBD2. The CDR3 consists of 17 residues. CDR1 and CDR2 (germline): SGHRS, YFSETQ. V lost 0 bases to trimming and J lost 6 bases; unmatched junction nucleotides: 10. Here the CDR3 DNA reads TGCGCCAGCAGCTTGGGCGCGGAGGCGGGAGGACCCGGGGAGCTGTTTTTT. This translates into CASSLGAEAGGPGELFF.

This clonotype has a count of ten or more. This chain joins TRBV4-2 and TRBJ1-6; D uncertain. V was pared by 0 bases and J by 3 bases, with 15 bases between. The CDR3 extends over 18 amino acids. Germline V gene lookup returns CDR1 LGHNA and CDR2 YNFKEQ. The CDR3 region is CASSQEATARGYNSPLHF. DNA of the CDR3: TGTGCCAGCAGCCAAGAAGCGACCGCCCGGGGCTATAATTCACCCCTCCACTTT.

This clonotype appeared many times. This chain links TRBV12-3 or TRBV12-4 with TRBJ1-5; no definite D call. V shed 6 bases and J shed 1 base, with 10 bases lying between them. The CDR3 has 14 residues. CDR3 DNA: TGTGCCAGCAGCCTCGCACTGAGCAATCAGCCCCAGCATTTT. As protein: CASSLALSNQPQHF.

This clonotype was seen only a few times. The chain carries TRBV6-4 and TRBJ2-2; 8 nucleotides line up with TRBD1. The V and J ends lost 3 bases and 6 bases, in that order; junction bases with no gene match: 6. Germline CDR1 reads MRHNA; CDR2 reads SNTAGT. The CDR3 spans 15 residues. The CDR3 DNA follows: TGTGCCAGCAGTGAGCAGGGGGCGATTCCCGGGGAGCTGTTTTTT. Amino acids: CASSEQGAIPGELFF.

This clonotype was seen at least ten times. The chain combines TRBV29-1 with TRBJ2-1; 12 bases line up with TRBD2. The CDR3 is made up of 14 amino acids. From germline, CDR1 is SQVTM and CDR2 ANQGSEA. J was trimmed by 9 bases and V by 6 bases; bases with no gene match: 9. CDR3 nucleotides: TGCAGCGTCGGCGGACTAGCGGGAATGATTGAGCAGTTCTTC. It specifies CSVGGLAGMIEQFF.